This TCR beta chain was captured in a study of blood T cell repertoires in COVID-19. Study overall: The United States, Italy and Spain provided the acute and convalescent COVID-19 samples. In each case, the material was cDNA or gDNA derived from T cells, B-cell-depleted T cells, or PBMCs.

Per germline, CDR1 GTSNPN and CDR2 SVGIG (reference sequence). Trimming removed 0 bases at V and 10 bases at J, with 15 bases between. CDR3 length: 13 residues. This clone showed up just once. Methods used by the authors: Estimates of nucleated cell counts were drawn from the amplification of reference gene primers. Measured with immunoSEQ multiplex PCR; TCRdb has only the in-frame clones, and not every one. V, J and clone size are those of that table, while D and trimming were read from the DNA. The table shows approximately 310,000 clones, with approximately 85% occurring only once. The age range of participants was 18 to 89 years, with residence in about two dozen US areas.

The specimen sequenced was PBMCs or T cells enriched from blood (not recorded which). The J gene is TRBJ1-1, the V gene TRBV30; TRBD1 is a possible D gene (6 bases). The clonotype comes from a man younger than 45 who had recovered from COVID-19. The CDR3 DNA reads TGTGCCTGGAGTGTTACAGGGCCAGGAACAGCTTTCTTT. Amino acids: CAWSVTGPGTAFF.